Presented here are 25 T cell receptor beta chains from one specimen sequenced in a study of early T cells in non-severe SARS-CoV-2 infection. TCRdb analysed the 5' RACE reads with MiXCR anew, one entry per CDR3 protein. Of some 88,000 distinct CDR3 sequences listed, around 17% were seen once; the top ten hold 4.5% to 6%. The sample in question was whole blood, obtained at baseline. The receptors were sampled from an adult who was a healthcare worker with PCR-confirmed SARS-CoV-2 infection or an uninfected control (not recorded which).

This chain uses TRBV7-8 with TRBJ1-1; a weak D match, TRBD1 (5 bases). In germline, CDR1 is SGHVS, CDR2 FQNEAQ. This CDR3 contains 17 residues. Trimming pared 2 bases from V and 0 bases from J, leaving 16 bases between. The CDR3 here is CASSLSRQGGLNTEAFF. CDR3 sequence (DNA): TGTGCCAGCAGCTTATCCCGTCAGGGAGGGTTGAACACTGAAGCTTTCTTT.

This clonotype showed up many times. The CDR3 sequence is CASSLARAGTEAFF. CDR3 in DNA: TGTGCCAGCAGCTTAGCTCGAGCGGGCACTGAAGCTTTCTTT. The gene calls are TRBV11-1 and TRBJ1-1; D remains unclear. This CDR3 contains 14 residues. With 0 bases removed from V and 4 bases from J, the gap between germline ends came to 9 bases. CDR1 is SGHAT and CDR2 is FQDESV in the germline V gene (reference sequence).

This clonotype came up a few times. The chain employs TRBV5-4 and TRBJ1-6; no definite D call. This CDR3 is built from 12 residues. Germline loops: CDR1 SGHNT, CDR2 YYREEE (reference sequence). The V and J ends lost 4 bases and 8 bases respectively, with 7 bases between them. Here the CDR3 DNA reads TGTGCCAGCAGCGGAAGAGATTCACCCCTCCACTTT. It encodes CASSGRDSPLHF.

The chain has TRBV15 and TRBJ2-7; 8 bases align to TRBD1. The CDR3 is 15 residues long. Germline CDR1 and CDR2: LNHNV and YYDKDF (reference sequence). Losses at the gene ends were 1 base for V and 3 bases for J; bases not matched to a gene: 5. The CDR3 region has the DNA TGTGCCACCAGCAGAGCAGGACAGGGAAACTACGAGCAGTACTTC. It translates to CATSRAGQGNYEQYF.

There are a few counts of this clonotype. The chain couples TRBV2 to TRBJ2-7, with TRBD2 as a possible D gene (6 bases). The CDR3 totals 13 residues. CDR1 and CDR2 from the germline V gene are SNHLY and FYNNEI. V lost 5 bases and J lost 2, with 10 bases in between. DNA for the CDR3: TGTGCCAGCAGTCTGACTAGAACCTACGAGCAGTACTTC. Translation gives CASSLTRTYEQYF.

The V call is TRBV19, the J call TRBJ2-4; 9 nucleotides line up with TRBD1. Trimming took 9 bases from V and 1 from J; bases not matched to a gene: 13. The V gene's germline CDR1 is LNHDA and CDR2 SQIVND (reference sequence). The CDR3 is 17 amino acids. The CDR3 sequence: CASTKGGTGFAKNIQYF. In nucleotides, the CDR3 is TGTGCCAGCACTAAGGGCGGGACAGGGTTTGCCAAAAACATTCAGTACTTC.

Only a few counts were recorded for this clonotype. The CDR3 DNA sequence: TGTGCCAGCAGCGAGGAGGACTTTGGTGGAGATACGCAGTATTTT. The encoded protein is CASSEEDFGGDTQYF. The chain carries TRBV9 and TRBJ2-3; perhaps TRBD2 as D (5 bases). V was pared by 3 bases and J by 5 bases, with 16 bases between. CDR3 length equals 15 residues. Germline CDR1 is SGDLS and CDR2 is YYNGEE.

A word on this clonotype: A junction end diverges from the germline sequence, so it may reflect a read error. V is TRBV7-2 and J is TRBJ2-7; maybe TRBD2 (6 bases). The CDR3 runs to 14 residues. Germline-derived CDR1 and CDR2 are SGHTA and FQGNSA. This chain's CDR3 is CVSSLGSGPYEQYF. As DNA, the CDR3 is TGTGTCAGCAGCTTAGGTAGCGGACCCTACGAGCAGTACTTC. The complete variable domain, with remaining parts taken from reference TRBV7-2 and TRBJ2-7, reads GAGVSQSPSNKVTEKGKDVELRCDPISGHTALYWYRQSLGQGLEFLIYFQGNSAPDKSGLPSDRFSAERTGGSVSTLTIQRTQQEDSAVYLCVSSLGSGPYEQYFGPGTRLTVT.

This clonotype occurred a few times. V gene TRBV28 combines with J gene TRBJ1-2, with a tentative D call TRBD1 (5 bases). The germline V and J ends were trimmed by 4 bases and 6 bases, with 18 bases remaining between them. The CDR3 totals 15 residues. Germline V gene sequence: CDR1 MDHEN, CDR2 SYDVKM. The CDR3 spells CASSYPGTLPDGYTF. Here the CDR3 DNA reads TGTGCCAGCAGTTACCCCGGGACCCTTCCGGATGGCTACACCTTC.

The table lists this clonotype with a few counts. The chain is built from TRBV20-1 and TRBJ2-2; 8 bases fit TRBD2. CDR1 and CDR2 from the germline V gene are DFQATT and SNEGSKA (reference sequence). The ends lost 0 bases at V and 4 bases at J; junction bases unmatched: 7. There are 16 residues in the CDR3. The CDR3 sequence: CSARDLAGSSTGELFF. CDR3 sequence (DNA): TGCAGTGCTAGAGATTTAGCGGGAAGTTCCACCGGGGAGCTGTTTTTT.

The V and J genes are TRBV7-2 and TRBJ2-7, with D possibly matching TRBD1 (5 bases). V lost 5 bases and J 3 bases, leaving 11 bases between the germline ends. The CDR3 runs 13 residues. The V gene's germline CDR1 is SGHTA and CDR2 FQGNSA. The CDR3 reads CASSPQVNYEQYF. CDR3 DNA sequence: TGTGCCAGCAGCCCACAGGTAAACTACGAGCAGTACTTC.

There are a few counts of this clonotype. V gene TRBV3-1 combines with J gene TRBJ1-2; no clear D gene. The CDR3 is made up of 21 amino acids. The germline V gene encodes CDR1 LGHDT and CDR2 YNNKEL (reference sequence). V was cut by 0 bases and J by 5 bases, with 31 bases left in between. CDR3 sequence reads: CASSQDFGRVSPNEMRYGYTF. CDR3 sequence (DNA): TGTGCCAGCAGCCAAGATTTCGGCAGAGTCTCTCCCAACGAGATGCGGTATGGCTACACCTTC.

This clonotype was detected ten times or more. The junction differs from germline at one of its ends, possibly a read error. The J gene is TRBJ1-1, the V gene TRBV2; TRBD1 is a possible D gene (5 bases). Germline V gene sequence: CDR1 SNHLY, CDR2 FYNNEI. The length of the CDR3 is 14 residues. The DNA of the CDR3 is TGTGCCAGCAGTGCGGGGGTCCCAATGGCTGAAGCCTTCTTT. Amino acid sequence: CASSAGVPMAEAFF. Drawing the rest from reference TRBV2 and TRBJ1-1, the complete variable domain is EPEVTQTPSHQVTQMGQEVILRCVPISNHLYFYWYRQILGQKVEFLVSFYNNEISEKSEIFDDQFSVERPDGSNFTLKIRSTKLEDSAMYFCASSAGVPMAEAFFGQGTRLTVV.

In this sample, this clonotype turned up a few times. The chain employs TRBV10-3 and TRBJ1-1, with 7 bases lining up with TRBD1. Germline assignment: CDR1 ENHRY and CDR2 SYGVKD. This CDR3 has 13 residues. J was trimmed by 1 base and V by 10 bases; bases with no gene match: 6. CDR3 DNA: TGTGCCACCAGGGGGACACGGAACACTGAAGCTTTCTTT. Amino acid sequence: CATRGTRNTEAFF.

This clonotype came up a few times. The chain recombines TRBV10-3 with TRBJ2-2; D remains ambiguous. CDR3 size: 14 residues. V was pared by 7 bases and J by 1 base, with 10 bases between. From germline, CDR1 is ENHRY and CDR2 SYGVKD. CDR3 protein: CAIKSAQNTGELFF. CDR3 nucleotide sequence: TGTGCCATCAAATCGGCCCAGAACACCGGGGAGCTGTTTTTT.

The chain couples TRBV21-1 to TRBJ2-1; the table names TRBD2, a call not compared with the DNA. TRBV21-1 is a documented pseudogene. The CDR3 runs to 17 residues. The CDR3 coding sequence is TGTGCCAGCAGCAATCCGAGACTAGCGGGAACCTACAATGAGCAGTTCTTC. Amino acids: CASSNPRLAGTYNEQFF.

This clonotype was seen only a few times. The chain couples TRBV29-1 to TRBJ1-1; D not resolved. V was pared by 4 bases and J by 8 bases, with 8 bases between. The CDR3 is made up of 10 amino acids. Germline loops: CDR1 SQVTM, CDR2 ANQGSEA. CDR3 amino acids: CSVVIGEAFF. The CDR3 nucleotides read TGCAGCGTTGTTATCGGGGAAGCTTTCTTT.

V is TRBV5-1 and J is TRBJ2-7, with D possibly TRBD2 on 5 matching bases. Germline V gene sequence: CDR1 SGHRS, CDR2 YFSETQ. The CDR3 runs to 13 residues. Trimming removed 5 bases at V and 7 bases at J, with 16 bases between. CDR3 region: CASSGGSTFEQYF. DNA for the CDR3: TGCGCCAGCAGTGGAGGCAGTACCTTTGAGCAGTACTTC.

The genes are TRBV7-9 and TRBJ2-3; tentatively, D is TRBD2 (5 bases). Germline lookup yields CDR1 SEHNR and CDR2 FQNEAQ (reference sequence). The CDR3 is 16 residues long. V was clipped by 4 bases and J by 6 bases, with 20 bases between them. CDR3 in DNA: TGTGCCAGCAGCTCTGGACCCGGGTCTATAGCGGATACGCAGTATTTT. Protein product: CASSSGPGSIADTQYF.

This clonotype was seen a handful of times. The rearrangement uses TRBV5-1 and TRBJ2-2; 7 bases map to TRBD1. This CDR3 spans 16 amino acids. Germline-derived CDR1 and CDR2 are SGHRS and YFSETQ. V shed 3 bases, J shed 4 bases, and the junction held 9 bases outside the gene matches. CDR3 in DNA: TGCGCCAGCAGCTCATACAGGGGCACTCTCACCGGGGAGCTGTTTTTT. This translates into CASSSYRGTLTGELFF. Supplemented by reference TRBV5-1 and TRBJ2-2, the full variable domain reads KAGVTQTPRYLIKTRGQQVTLSCSPISGHRSVSWYQQTPGQGLQFLFEYFSETQRNKGNFPGRFSGRQFSNSRSEMNVSTLELGDSALYLCASSSYRGTLTGELFFGEGSRLTVL.

A few counts support this clonotype. V is TRBV27 and J is TRBJ2-1; TRBD1 aligns across 9 bases. Germline loops: CDR1 MNHEY, CDR2 SMNVEV (reference sequence). The ends lost 8 bases at V and 7 bases at J; junction bases unmatched: 9. The CDR3 contains 14 residues. Here the CDR3 DNA reads TGTGCCAGCGGAGGGACAGGGAGTTTGAATGAGCAGTTCTTC. Residues: CASGGTGSLNEQFF.

Written as DNA, the CDR3 is TGTGCCAGCAGCCAAGGGCTAGCGGAAGGCGCTGAGCAGTTCTTC. Residues: CASSQGLAEGAEQFF. The chain has TRBV3-1 and TRBJ2-1, with TRBD2 identical over 7 bases. Germline V CDR1 and CDR2: LGHDT, YNNKEL (reference sequence). This CDR3 is 15 amino acids long. Losses at the gene ends were 1 base for V and 9 bases for J; bases not matched to a gene: 9.

This clonotype was picked up a small number of times. The rearrangement joins TRBV15 to TRBJ2-5; no reliable D call. V was clipped by 2 bases and J by 3 bases, with 4 bases between them. The germline CDR1 and CDR2 sequences are LNHNV and YYDKDF (reference sequence). The CDR3 runs to 12 residues. The CDR3 reads CATSRHKETQYF. The CDR3 DNA is TGTGCCACCAGCAGACACAAAGAGACCCAGTACTTC.

This clonotype occurred many times. The chain combines TRBV28 with TRBJ1-3; tentatively, D is TRBD1 (6 bases). Deletions cut 5 bases from V and 3 bases from J, with 17 bases between. Germline V gene sequence: CDR1 MDHEN, CDR2 SYDVKM. The CDR3 consists of 16 residues. The CDR3, as DNA: TGTGCCAGCAGTCGAATCTACAGGGAGAATGGAAACACCATATATTTT. Translated: CASSRIYRENGNTIYF.

The chain is built from TRBV7-2 and TRBJ1-6; D is perhaps TRBD1 (5 bases). This CDR3 region has 14 residues. Germline CDR1 and CDR2: SGHTA and FQGNSA. The V end lost 6 bases, the J end lost 9 bases, and 15 bases lay between the germline ends. The CDR3 here is CASRLREGSSPLHF. CDR3 nucleotide sequence: TGTGCCAGCAGACTCAGGGAGGGGAGTTCACCCCTCCACTTT.